This is a list of T cell receptor beta chains from one sample in a study of blood T cell repertoires in COVID-19. Repertoires were generated with immunoSEQ multiplex PCR, while TCRdb's copy carries only in-frame clones and drops some. The table includes under 250,000 clones, almost 85% detected once. Sequencing was performed on PBMCs or T cells enriched from blood (not recorded which). These receptor sequences come from a woman between 50 and 59 years old with acute COVID-19. Both conserved end residues are part of each CDR3. D genes are given only for firm matches. Rows may omit the clone size; those that give it use once, few, many or a size class.

clone_size	cdr3_length	d_call	j_call	v_call	cdr3_aa	cdr3_nt
-	18	TRBD1	TRBJ2-7	TRBV19	CASTRSTLSGTGNGEQYF	TGTGCCAGTACCCGATCTACCCTATCCGGGACAGGGAACGGCGAGCAGTACTTC
many	16	-	TRBJ2-2	TRBV6-4	CASSDSVDRITGELFF	TGTGCCAGCAGTGACTCGGTGGACAGAATCACCGGGGAGCTGTTTTTT
-	14	-	TRBJ2-1	TRBV6-5	CASSTGLSYNEQFF	TGTGCCAGCAGTACAGGTCTCTCCTACAATGAGCAGTTCTTC
-	16	-	TRBJ1-6	TRBV19	CASRRGLSSYNSPLHF	TGTGCCAGTAGAAGGGGCCTCAGCTCCTATAATTCACCCCTCCACTTT
-	17	TRBD1	TRBJ1-3	TRBV5-4	CASSLGTGGLGGNTIYF	TGTGCCAGCAGCCTTGGGACAGGGGGCTTAGGCGGAAACACCATATATTTT
-	15	TRBD1	TRBJ2-7	TRBV7-6	CASSLEGTGAGEQYF	TGTGCCAGCAGCTTAGAAGGGACAGGGGCTGGCGAGCAGTACTTC
-	14	TRBD2	TRBJ2-7	TRBV4-1	CASSQVRGDHEQYF	TGCGCCAGCAGCCAAGTCCGGGGGGACCACGAGCAGTACTTC
-	15	-	TRBJ1-5	TRBV4-3	CASSQEDNRPQPQHF	TGCGCCAGCAGCCAAGAGGACAACCGACCTCAGCCCCAGCATTTT
-	11	TRBD1	TRBJ1-1	TRBV20-1	CSGRQGSEAFF	TGCAGTGGTAGACAGGGGAGTGAAGCTTTCTTT
-	11	-	TRBJ1-2	TRBV6-2/TRBV6-3	CASSSAGGYTF	TGTGCCAGCAGTTCCGCCGGGGGCTACACCTTC
-	14	-	TRBJ1-2	TRBV10-3	CAISDGGSGNGYTF	TGTGCCATCAGTGACGGGGGATCAGGCAATGGCTACACCTTC
-	13	TRBD1	TRBJ2-1	TRBV11-2	CASSPGTDNEQFF	TGTGCCAGCAGTCCCGGGACAGACAATGAGCAGTTCTTC
-	15	TRBD1	TRBJ1-2	TRBV5-6	CASRVTGPTNYGYTF	TGTGCCAGCAGGGTGACAGGGCCCACTAACTATGGCTACACCTTC
-	12	-	TRBJ1-2	TRBV29-1	CSGWDKNYGYTF	TGCAGCGGATGGGACAAAAACTATGGCTACACCTTC
-	13	-	TRBJ1-1	TRBV7-2	CASSFRPNTEAFF	TGTGCCAGCAGCTTCCGTCCGAACACTGAAGCTTTCTTT
once	16	TRBD1	TRBJ2-1	TRBV7-2	CASSVVGTGVYNEQFF	TGTGCCAGCAGCGTGGTTGGGACAGGGGTCTACAATGAGCAGTTCTTC
-	15	-	TRBJ1-1	TRBV7-2	CASSLSWSTGTEAFF	TGTGCCAGCAGCTTAAGCTGGTCAACTGGCACTGAAGCTTTCTTT
-	18	-	TRBJ2-3	TRBV3-1/TRBV3-2	CASSQDYPLGADTDTQYF	TGTGCCAGCAGCCAAGACTATCCTTTAGGAGCGGACACAGATACGCAGTATTTT
once	19	TRBD2	TRBJ2-2	TRBV7-2	CASTRRAPAGGQNTGELFF	TGTGCCAGCACTCGCCGGGCGCCAGCGGGGGGCCAAAACACCGGGGAGCTGTTTTTT
-	15	-	TRBJ2-5	TRBV5-4	CASSLPNQGRETQYF	TGTGCCAGCAGCTTGCCCAATCAGGGTCGAGAGACCCAGTACTTC
few	13	-	TRBJ1-1	TRBV9	CASSPTGSSEAFF	TGTGCCAGCAGCCCTACGGGATCGTCTGAAGCTTTCTTT
-	18	-	TRBJ1-1	TRBV9	CASSVATGVEQMNTEAFF	TGTGCCAGCAGCGTAGCTACGGGAGTGGAGCAAATGAACACTGAAGCTTTCTTT
few	14	TRBD1	TRBJ2-3	TRBV14	CASSQRQGWDTQYF	TGTGCCAGCAGCCAGCGACAGGGGTGGGATACGCAGTATTTT
-	14	-	TRBJ2-1	TRBV3-1/TRBV3-2	CASTKSPGDNEQFF	TGTGCCAGCACCAAATCGCCAGGGGACAATGAGCAGTTCTTC
few	13	-	TRBJ2-7	TRBV2	CASQISDYYEQYF	TGTGCCAGTCAGATAAGCGACTACTACGAGCAGTACTTC
-	14	-	TRBJ1-1	TRBV7-9	CASSPQGSGTEAFF	TGTGCCAGCAGCCCACAGGGATCTGGTACTGAAGCTTTCTTT
-	12	-	TRBJ2-5	TRBV30	CAWSVSGETQYF	TGTGCCTGGAGTGTATCCGGTGAGACCCAGTACTTC
-	15	TRBD1	TRBJ1-1	TRBV5-6	CASSFARGRGTEAFF	TGTGCCAGCAGCTTTGCCAGGGGGCGCGGAACTGAAGCTTTCTTT
-	14	TRBD1	TRBJ1-2	TRBV19	CASSPGQVNYGYTF	TGTGCCAGTAGTCCGGGACAGGTGAACTATGGCTACACCTTC
-	15	TRBD1	TRBJ2-3	TRBV9	CASSGNRGSTDTQYF	TGTGCCAGCAGCGGGAACAGGGGAAGCACAGATACGCAGTATTTT
few	13	-	TRBJ2-1	TRBV19	CASSIRVANEQFF	TGTGCCAGTAGTATCCGGGTCGCCAATGAGCAGTTCTTC
-	16	TRBD1	TRBJ1-5	TRBV18	CASSPPGQGGNQPQHF	TGTGCCAGCTCACCACCTGGACAGGGGGGCAATCAGCCCCAGCATTTT
-	14	TRBD1	TRBJ1-2	TRBV6-5	CASRGETGNDGYTF	TGTGCCAGCAGGGGGGAGACAGGGAACGATGGCTACACCTTC
-	15	-	TRBJ1-1	TRBV19	CASSPTGKMNTEAFF	TGTGCCAGTAGTCCGACGGGGAAAATGAACACTGAAGCTTTCTTT
-	16	TRBD2	TRBJ2-1	TRBV19	CASSEPGGPRSNEQFF	TGTGCCAGTAGTGAACCGGGGGGGCCTCGCTCCAATGAGCAGTTCTTC
-	14	TRBD1	TRBJ1-5	TRBV6-5	CASRPGQDNQPQHF	TGTGCCAGCAGGCCGGGACAGGACAATCAGCCCCAGCATTTT